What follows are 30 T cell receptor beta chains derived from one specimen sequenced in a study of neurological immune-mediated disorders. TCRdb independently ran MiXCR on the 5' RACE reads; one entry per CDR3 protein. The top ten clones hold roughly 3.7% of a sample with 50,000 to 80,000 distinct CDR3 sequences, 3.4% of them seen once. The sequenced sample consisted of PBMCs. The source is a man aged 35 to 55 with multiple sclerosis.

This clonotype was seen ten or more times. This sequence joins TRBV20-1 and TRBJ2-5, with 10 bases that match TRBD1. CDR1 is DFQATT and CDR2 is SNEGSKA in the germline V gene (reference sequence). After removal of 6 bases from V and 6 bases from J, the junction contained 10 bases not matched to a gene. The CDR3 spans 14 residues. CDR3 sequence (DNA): TGCAGTGCAAATCCCGACAGGGGGCGAAAGACCCAGTACTTC. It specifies CSANPDRGRKTQYF.

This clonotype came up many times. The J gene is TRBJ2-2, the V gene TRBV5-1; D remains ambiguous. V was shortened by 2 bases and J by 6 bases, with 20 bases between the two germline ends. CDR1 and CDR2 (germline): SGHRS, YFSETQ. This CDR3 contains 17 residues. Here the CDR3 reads CASSFSLTASLAGELFF. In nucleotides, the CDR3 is TGCGCCAGCAGCTTTAGCCTGACTGCATCCCTAGCCGGGGAGCTGTTTTTT. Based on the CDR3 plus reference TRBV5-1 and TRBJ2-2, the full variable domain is KAGVTQTPRYLIKTRGQQVTLSCSPISGHRSVSWYQQTPGQGLQFLFEYFSETQRNKGNFPGRFSGRQFSNSRSEMNVSTLELGDSALYLCASSFSLTASLAGELFFGEGSRLTVL.

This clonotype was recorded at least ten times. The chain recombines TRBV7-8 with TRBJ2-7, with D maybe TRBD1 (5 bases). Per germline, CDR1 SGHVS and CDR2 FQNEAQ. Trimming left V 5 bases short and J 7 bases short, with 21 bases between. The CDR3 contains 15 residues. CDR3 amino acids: CASSPHPLVQAEQYF. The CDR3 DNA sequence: TGTGCCAGCAGCCCCCATCCCCTTGTACAGGCTGAGCAGTACTTC.

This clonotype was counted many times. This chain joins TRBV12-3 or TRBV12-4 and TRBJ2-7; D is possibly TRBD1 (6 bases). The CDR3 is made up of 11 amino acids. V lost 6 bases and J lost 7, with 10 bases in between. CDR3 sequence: CASRYGQEQYF. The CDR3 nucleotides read TGTGCCAGCAGATACGGACAGGAGCAGTACTTC.

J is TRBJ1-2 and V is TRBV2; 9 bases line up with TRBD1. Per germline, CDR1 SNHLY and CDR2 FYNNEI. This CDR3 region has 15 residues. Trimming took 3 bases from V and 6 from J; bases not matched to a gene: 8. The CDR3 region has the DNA TGTGCCAGCAGTGAGAGGACAGGGGTGACCAATGGCTACACCTTC. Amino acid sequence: CASSERTGVTNGYTF.

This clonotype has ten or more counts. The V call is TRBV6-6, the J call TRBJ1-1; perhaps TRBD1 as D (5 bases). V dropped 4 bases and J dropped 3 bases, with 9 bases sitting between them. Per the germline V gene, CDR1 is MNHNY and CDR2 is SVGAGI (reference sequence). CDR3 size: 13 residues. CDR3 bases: TGTGCCAGCAGTTCTCAAGGGGACACTGAAGCTTTCTTT. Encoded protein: CASSSQGDTEAFF.

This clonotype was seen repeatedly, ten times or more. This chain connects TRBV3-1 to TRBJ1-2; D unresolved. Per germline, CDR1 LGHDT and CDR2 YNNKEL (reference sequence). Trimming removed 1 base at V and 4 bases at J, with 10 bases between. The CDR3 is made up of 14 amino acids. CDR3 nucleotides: TGTGCCAGCAGCCAAGGGACCGGGAGCTATGGCTACACCTTC. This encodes CASSQGTGSYGYTF.

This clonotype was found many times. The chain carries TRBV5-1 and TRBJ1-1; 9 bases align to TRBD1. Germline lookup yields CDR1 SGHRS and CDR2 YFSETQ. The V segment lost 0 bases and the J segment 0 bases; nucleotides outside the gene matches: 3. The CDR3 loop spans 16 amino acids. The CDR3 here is CASSLVTGGMNTEAFF. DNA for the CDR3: TGCGCCAGCAGCTTGGTGACAGGGGGTATGAACACTGAAGCTTTCTTT.

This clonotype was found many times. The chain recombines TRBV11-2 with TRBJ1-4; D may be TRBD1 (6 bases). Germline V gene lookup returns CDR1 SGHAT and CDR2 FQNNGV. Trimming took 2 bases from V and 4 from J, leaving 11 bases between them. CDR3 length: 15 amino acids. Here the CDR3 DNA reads TGTGCCAGCAGCTTAAGGGGGGCCTTTAATGAAAAACTGTTTTTT. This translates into CASSLRGAFNEKLFF.

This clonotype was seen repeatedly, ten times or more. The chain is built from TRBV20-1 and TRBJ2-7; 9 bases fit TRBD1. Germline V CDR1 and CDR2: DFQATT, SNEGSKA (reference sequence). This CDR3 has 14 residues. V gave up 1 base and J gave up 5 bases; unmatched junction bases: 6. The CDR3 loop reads CSARAETGGHEQYF. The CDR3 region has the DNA TGCAGTGCTAGAGCGGAGACAGGGGGGCACGAGCAGTACTTC.

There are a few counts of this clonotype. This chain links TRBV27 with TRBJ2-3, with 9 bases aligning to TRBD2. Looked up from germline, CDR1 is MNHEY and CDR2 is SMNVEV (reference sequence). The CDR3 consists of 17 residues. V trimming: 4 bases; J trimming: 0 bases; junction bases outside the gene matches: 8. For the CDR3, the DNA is TGTGCCAGCAGTTATCGGCCGACTAGCGGCAGCACAGATACGCAGTATTTT. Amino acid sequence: CASSYRPTSGSTDTQYF.

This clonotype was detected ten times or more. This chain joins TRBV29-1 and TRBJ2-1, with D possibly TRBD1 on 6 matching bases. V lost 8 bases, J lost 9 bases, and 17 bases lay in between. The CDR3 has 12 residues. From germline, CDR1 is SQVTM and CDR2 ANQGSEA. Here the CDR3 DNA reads TGCAGCCTAAAGAACGACAGGCGTGAGCAGTTCTTC. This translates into CSLKNDRREQFF.

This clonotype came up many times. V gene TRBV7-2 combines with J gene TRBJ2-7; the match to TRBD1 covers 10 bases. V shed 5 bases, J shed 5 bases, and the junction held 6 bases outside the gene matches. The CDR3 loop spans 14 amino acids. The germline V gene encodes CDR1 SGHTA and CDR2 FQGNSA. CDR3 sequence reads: CASSTGQGNNEQYF. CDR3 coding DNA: TGTGCCAGCAGCACGGGACAGGGGAACAACGAGCAGTACTTC.

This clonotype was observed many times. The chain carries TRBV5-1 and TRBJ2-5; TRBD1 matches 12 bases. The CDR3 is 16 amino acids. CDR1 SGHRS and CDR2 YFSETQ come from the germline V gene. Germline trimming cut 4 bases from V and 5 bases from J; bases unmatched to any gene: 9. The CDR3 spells CASSLGTGGAGETQYF. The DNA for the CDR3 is TGCGCCAGCAGCCTCGGGACAGGGGGCGCCGGGGAGACCCAGTACTTC.

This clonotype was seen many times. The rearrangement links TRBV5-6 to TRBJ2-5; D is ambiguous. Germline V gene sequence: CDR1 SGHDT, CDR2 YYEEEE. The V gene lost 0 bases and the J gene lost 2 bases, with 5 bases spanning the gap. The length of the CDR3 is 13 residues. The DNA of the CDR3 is TGTGCCAGCAGCTTGGTCGCGCAAGAGACCCAGTACTTC. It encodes CASSLVAQETQYF.

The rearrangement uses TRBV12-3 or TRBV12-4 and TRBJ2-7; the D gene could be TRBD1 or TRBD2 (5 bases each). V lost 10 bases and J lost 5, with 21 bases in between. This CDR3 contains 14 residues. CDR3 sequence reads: CANNTVGARNEQYF. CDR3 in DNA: TGTGCCAACAACACCGTCGGGGCGAGAAACGAGCAGTACTTC.

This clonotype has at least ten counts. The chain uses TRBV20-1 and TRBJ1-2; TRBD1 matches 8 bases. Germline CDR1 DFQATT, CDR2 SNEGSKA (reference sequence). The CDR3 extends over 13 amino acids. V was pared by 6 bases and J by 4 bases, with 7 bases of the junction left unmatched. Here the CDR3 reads CSAVSGTGYGYTF. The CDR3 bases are TGCAGTGCCGTATCTGGGACAGGCTATGGCTACACCTTC.

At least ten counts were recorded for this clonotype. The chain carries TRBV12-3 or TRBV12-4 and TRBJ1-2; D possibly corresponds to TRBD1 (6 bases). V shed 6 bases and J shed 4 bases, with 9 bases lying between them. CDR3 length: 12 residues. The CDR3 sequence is CASSKTGYGYTF. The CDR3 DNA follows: TGTGCCAGCAGCAAGACAGGCTATGGCTACACCTTC.

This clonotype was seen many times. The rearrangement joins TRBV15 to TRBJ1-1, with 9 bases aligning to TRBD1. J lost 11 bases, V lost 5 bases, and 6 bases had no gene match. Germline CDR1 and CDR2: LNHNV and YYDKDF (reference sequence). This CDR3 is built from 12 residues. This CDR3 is CATSGDRVDAFF. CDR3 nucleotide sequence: TGTGCCACCAGCGGGGACAGGGTTGACGCTTTCTTT.

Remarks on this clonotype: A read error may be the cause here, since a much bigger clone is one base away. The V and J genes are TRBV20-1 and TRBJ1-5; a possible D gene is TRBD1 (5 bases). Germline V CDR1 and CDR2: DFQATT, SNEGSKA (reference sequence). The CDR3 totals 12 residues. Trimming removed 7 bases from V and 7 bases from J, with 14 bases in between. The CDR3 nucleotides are TGCAGTGACTCCGGGGCTGAGCAGCCCCAGCATTTT. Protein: CSDSGAEQPQHF.

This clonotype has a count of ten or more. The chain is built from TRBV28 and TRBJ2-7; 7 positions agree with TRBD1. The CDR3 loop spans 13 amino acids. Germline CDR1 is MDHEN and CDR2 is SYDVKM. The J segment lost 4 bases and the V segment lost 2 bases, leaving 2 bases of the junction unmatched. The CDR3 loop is CASSLQGEYEQYF. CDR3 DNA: TGTGCCAGCAGTTTACAGGGGGAATACGAGCAGTACTTC.

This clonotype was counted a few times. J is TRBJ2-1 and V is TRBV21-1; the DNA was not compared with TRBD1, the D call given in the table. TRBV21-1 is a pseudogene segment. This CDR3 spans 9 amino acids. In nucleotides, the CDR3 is TGTGCCAGCACGGACAGGCAGTTCTTC. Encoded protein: CASTDRQFF.

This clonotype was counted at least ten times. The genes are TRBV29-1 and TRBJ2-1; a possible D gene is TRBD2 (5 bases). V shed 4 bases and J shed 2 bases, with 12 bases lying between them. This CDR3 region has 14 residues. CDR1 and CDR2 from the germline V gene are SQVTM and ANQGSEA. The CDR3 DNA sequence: TGCAGCGTTGTCCCGGGGAGAACCTACAATGAGCAGTTCTTC. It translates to CSVVPGRTYNEQFF.

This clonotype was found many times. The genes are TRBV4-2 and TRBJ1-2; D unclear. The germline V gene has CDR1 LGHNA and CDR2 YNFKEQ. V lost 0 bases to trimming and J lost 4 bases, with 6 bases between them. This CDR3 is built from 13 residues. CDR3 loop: CASSQDLLYGYTF. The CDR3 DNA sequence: TGTGCCAGCAGCCAAGATCTGCTCTATGGCTACACCTTC.

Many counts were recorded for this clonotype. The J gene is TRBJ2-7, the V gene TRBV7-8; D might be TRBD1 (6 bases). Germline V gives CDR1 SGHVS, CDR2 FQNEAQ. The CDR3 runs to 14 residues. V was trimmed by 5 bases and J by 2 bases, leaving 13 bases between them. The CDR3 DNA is TGTGCCAGCAGCCGCAACCGGGACACCTACGAGCAGTACTTC. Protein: CASSRNRDTYEQYF.

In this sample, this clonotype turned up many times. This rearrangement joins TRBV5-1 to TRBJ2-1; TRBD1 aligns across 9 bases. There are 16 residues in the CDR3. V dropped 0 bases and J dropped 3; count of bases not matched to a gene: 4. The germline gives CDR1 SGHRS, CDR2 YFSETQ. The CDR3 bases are TGCGCCAGCAGCTTGGGGGACAGGGATATCTACAATGAGCAGTTCTTC. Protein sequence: CASSLGDRDIYNEQFF.

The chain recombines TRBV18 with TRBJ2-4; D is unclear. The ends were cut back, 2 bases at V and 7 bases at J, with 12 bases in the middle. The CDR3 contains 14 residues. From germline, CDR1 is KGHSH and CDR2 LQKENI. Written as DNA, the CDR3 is TGTGCCAGCTCACCAAGGAACGCGTGGAACATTCAGTACTTC. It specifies CASSPRNAWNIQYF.

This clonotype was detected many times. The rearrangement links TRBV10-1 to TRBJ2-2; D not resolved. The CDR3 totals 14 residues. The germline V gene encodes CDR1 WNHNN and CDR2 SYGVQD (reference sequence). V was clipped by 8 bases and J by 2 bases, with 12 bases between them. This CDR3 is CASQVTVNTGELFF. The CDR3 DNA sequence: TGCGCCAGCCAAGTGACTGTAAACACCGGGGAGCTGTTTTTT.

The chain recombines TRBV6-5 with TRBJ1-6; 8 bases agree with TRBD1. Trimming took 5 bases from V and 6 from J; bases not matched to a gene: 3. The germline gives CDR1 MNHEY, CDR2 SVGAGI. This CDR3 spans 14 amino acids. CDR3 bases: TGTGCCAGCAGTCAGGGGGCGAGTAATTCACCCCTCCACTTT. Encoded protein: CASSQGASNSPLHF.

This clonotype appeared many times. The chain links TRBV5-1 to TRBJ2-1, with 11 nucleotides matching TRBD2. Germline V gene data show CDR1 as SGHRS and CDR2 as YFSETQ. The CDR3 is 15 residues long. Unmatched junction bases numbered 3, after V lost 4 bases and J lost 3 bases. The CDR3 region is CASSPGLAVYNEQFF. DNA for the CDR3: TGCGCCAGCAGCCCGGGACTAGCGGTCTACAATGAGCAGTTCTTC. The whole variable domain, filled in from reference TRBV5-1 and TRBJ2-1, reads KAGVTQTPRYLIKTRGQQVTLSCSPISGHRSVSWYQQTPGQGLQFLFEYFSETQRNKGNFPGRFSGRQFSNSRSEMNVSTLELGDSALYLCASSPGLAVYNEQFFGPGTRLTVL.